This entry is about one TCR beta chain. Its specificity is unknown. The germline gives CDR1 SGDLS, CDR2 YYNGEE. The CDR3 has 16 residues. V lost 3 bases to trimming and J lost 4 bases; unmatched junction nucleotides: 6. The data were obtained in a study of T cell responses to AZD1222 COVID-19 vaccine. Generated by immunoSEQ multiplex PCR, the TCRdb table keeps only in-frame clones and is missing some. The sample contains 150,000 to 200,000 clones, 94% of which appear only once. Findings of the study overall: In a largely white British group with more females than males, clonal diversity was possibly underestimated. Vaccine-associated CD4 TCRs ranged over spike, dominating at 160-218 and 743-854. Increases in Spike-specific TCR breadth and depth were seen after two AZD1222 doses. None of the repertoires were sampled until the peak T cell response had passed.

This TCR was recovered from an adult who received the AZD1222 COVID-19 vaccine. The chain has TRBV9 and TRBJ2-3; 12 nucleotides agree with TRBD2. The sample consisted of peripheral blood, taken 28 days after the second AZD1222 dose. DNA of the CDR3: TGTGCCAGCAGCGACGGACTAGCGGGATCGGCAGATACGCAGTATTTT. As protein: CASSDGLAGSADTQYF.